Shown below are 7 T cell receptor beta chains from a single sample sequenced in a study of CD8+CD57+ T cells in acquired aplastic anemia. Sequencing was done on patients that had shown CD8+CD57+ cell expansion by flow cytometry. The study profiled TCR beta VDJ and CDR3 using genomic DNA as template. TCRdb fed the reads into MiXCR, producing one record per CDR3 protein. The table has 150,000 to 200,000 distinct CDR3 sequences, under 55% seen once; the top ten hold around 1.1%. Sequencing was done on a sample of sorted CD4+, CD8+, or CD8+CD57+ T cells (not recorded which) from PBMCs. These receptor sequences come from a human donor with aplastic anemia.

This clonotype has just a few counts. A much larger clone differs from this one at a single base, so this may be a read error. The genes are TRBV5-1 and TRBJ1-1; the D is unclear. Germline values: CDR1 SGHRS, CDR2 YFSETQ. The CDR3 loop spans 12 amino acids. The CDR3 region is CASSLVGTEASF. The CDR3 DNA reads TGCGCCAGCAGCTTGGTTGGCACTGAAGCTTCCTTT. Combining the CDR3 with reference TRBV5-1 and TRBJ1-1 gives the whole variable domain KAGVTQTPRYLIKTRGQQVTLSCSPISGHRSVSWYQQTPGQGLQFLFEYFSETQRNKGNFPGRFSGRQFSNSRSEMNVSTLELGDSALYLCASSLVGTEASFGQGTRLTVV.

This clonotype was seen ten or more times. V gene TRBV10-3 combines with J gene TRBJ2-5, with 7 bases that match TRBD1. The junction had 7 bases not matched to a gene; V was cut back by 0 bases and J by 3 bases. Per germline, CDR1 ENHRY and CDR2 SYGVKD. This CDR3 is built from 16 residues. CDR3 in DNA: TGTGCCATCAGTGAGTCGTCGATGACAGGGAAAGAGACCCAGTACTTC. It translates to CAISESSMTGKETQYF.

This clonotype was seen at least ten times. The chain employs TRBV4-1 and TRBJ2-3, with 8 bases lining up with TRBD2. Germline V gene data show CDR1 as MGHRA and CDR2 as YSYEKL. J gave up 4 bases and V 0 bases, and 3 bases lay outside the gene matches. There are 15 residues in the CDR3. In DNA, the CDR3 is TGCGCCAGCAGCCAAGAGCAGCGGGGGTCAGATACGCAGTATTTT. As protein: CASSQEQRGSDTQYF.

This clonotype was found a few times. The CDR3 region has the DNA TGTGCCAACCTACTAGCGGGTTCGGGGGACTACGAGCAGTACTTC. Protein product: CANLLAGSGDYEQYF. This chain connects TRBV24-1 to TRBJ2-7; 9 bases agree with TRBD2. Germline lookup yields CDR1 KGHDR and CDR2 SFDVKD. The CDR3 is 15 amino acids. J was trimmed by 3 bases and V by 11 bases; bases with no gene match: 13.

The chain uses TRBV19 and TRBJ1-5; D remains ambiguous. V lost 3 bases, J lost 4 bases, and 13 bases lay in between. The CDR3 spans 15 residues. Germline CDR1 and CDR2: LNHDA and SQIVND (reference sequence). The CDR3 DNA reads TGTGCCAGTAGTATTTGGAGGGTCCGAAATCAGCCCCAGCATTTT. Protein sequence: CASSIWRVRNQPQHF.

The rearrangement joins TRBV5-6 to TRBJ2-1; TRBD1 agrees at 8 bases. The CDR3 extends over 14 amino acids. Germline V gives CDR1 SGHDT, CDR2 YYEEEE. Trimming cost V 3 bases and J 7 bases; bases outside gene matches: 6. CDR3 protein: CASSSTGVRNEQFF. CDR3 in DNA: TGTGCCAGCAGCTCGACAGGGGTTCGGAATGAGCAGTTCTTC.

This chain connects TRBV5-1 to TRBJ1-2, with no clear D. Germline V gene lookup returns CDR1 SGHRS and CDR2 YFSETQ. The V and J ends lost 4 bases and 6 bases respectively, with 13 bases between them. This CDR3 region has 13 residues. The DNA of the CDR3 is TGCGCCAGCAGCCTCCCCTCTAAGGATGGCTACACCTTC. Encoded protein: CASSLPSKDGYTF.